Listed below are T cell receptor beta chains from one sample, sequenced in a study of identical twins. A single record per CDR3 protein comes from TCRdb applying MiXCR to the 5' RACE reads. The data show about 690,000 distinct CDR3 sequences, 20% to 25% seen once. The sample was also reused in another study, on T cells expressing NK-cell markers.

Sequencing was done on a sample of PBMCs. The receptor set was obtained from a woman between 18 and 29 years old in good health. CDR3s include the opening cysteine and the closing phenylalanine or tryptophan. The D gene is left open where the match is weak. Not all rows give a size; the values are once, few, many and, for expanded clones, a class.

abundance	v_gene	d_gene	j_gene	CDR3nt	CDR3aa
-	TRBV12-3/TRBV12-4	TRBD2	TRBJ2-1	TGTGCCAGCAGTGGATATAGCGGGGCCATCCATGAGCAGTTCTTC	CASSGYSGAIHEQFF
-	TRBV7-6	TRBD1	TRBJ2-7	TGTGCCAGCAGCTTTGGACAGGGGGCGAGCTACTACGAGCAGTACTTC	CASSFGQGASYYEQYF
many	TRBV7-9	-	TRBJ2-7	TGTGCCAGCAGCCTGCCGTCTGGCAGAGCCTACGAGCAGTACTTC	CASSLPSGRAYEQYF
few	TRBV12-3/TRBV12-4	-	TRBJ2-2	TGTGCCAGCAGAATGGGCGTTCGTGACGGGGAGCTGTTTTTT	CASRMGVRDGELFF
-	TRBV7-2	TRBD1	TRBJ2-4	TGTGCCAGCAGTACTGGGACAGCAGTAGCCAAAAACATTCAGTACTTC	CASSTGTAVAKNIQYF
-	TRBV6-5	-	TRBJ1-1	TGTGCCAGCAGTTACGACGCAAACACTGAAGCTTTCTTT	CASSYDANTEAFF
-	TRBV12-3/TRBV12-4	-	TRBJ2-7	TGTGCCAGCAGTTTAGCCACCGGGCGGGACTTTCGATTCTACGAGCAGTACTTC	CASSLATGRDFRFYEQYF
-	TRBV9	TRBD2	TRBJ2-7	TGTGCCAGCAGCGTAGGTGAACAGCGGGGGGGCTACGAGCAGTACTTC	CASSVGEQRGGYEQYF
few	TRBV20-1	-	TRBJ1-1	TGCAGTGCTTCTCGCCAGGCGAACACTGAAGCTTTCTTT	CSASRQANTEAFF
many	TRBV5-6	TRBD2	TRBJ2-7	TGTGCCAGCAGCACAGTAGCGGGGGACGAGCAGTACTTC	CASSTVAGDEQYF
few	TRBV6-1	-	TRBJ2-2	TGTGCCAGCAGAATCCGCCCCTCCGGGGCGTCGAACACCGGGGAGCTGTTTTTT	CASRIRPSGASNTGELFF
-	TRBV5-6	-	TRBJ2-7	TGTGCCAGGAGCCCCGGGACCAACTACGAGCAGTACTTC	CARSPGTNYEQYF
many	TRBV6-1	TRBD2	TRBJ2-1	TGTGCCATCTCCCTCCTTGCGGGAGGGCCGGGGGAGCAGTTCTTC	CAISLLAGGPGEQFF
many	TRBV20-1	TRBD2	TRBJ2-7	TGCAGTGCTAGAGCAACGACCGGCGGGGGACGCGAGCAGTACTTC	CSARATTGGGREQYF
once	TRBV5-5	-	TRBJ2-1	TGTGCCAGCAGCCCGGAGCTCGGCGATGAGCAGTTCTTC	CASSPELGDEQFF
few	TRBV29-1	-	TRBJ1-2	TGCAGCGTTGAAGATCCCGTGCTCAGGGGCTACACCTTC	CSVEDPVLRGYTF
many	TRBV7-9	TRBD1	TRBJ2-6	TGTGCCAGCAGACCGGGACAGGGGGCTCGAGGGGCCAACGTCCTGACTTTC	CASRPGQGARGANVLTF
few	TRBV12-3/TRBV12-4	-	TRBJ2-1	TGTGCCAGCAGTTTAGCGACCCAGGCGCAGGATGAGCAGTTCTTC	CASSLATQAQDEQFF
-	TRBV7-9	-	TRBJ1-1	TGTGCCAGCATCCGAGGAACTTTGCGGGACACTGAAGCTTTCTTT	CASIRGTLRDTEAFF
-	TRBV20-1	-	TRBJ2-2	TGCAGTGCTAAAGGGACGAACACCGGGGAGCTGTTTTTT	CSAKGTNTGELFF
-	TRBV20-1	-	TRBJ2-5	TGCAGTGCTAGAACCTTCCTTGGTGGGCGAGAGACCCAGTACTTC	CSARTFLGGRETQYF
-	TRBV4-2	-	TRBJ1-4	TGTGCCAGCAGCCCTCAGCAGGGGAATGAAAAACTGTTTTTT	CASSPQQGNEKLFF
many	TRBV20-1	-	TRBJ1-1	TGCAGTGCTACTTGGGGCGGGAACACTGAAGCTTTCTTT	CSATWGGNTEAFF
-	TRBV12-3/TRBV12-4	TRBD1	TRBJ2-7	TGTGCCAGCAGTATGGGACAGGGAAGCTACGAGCAGTACTTC	CASSMGQGSYEQYF
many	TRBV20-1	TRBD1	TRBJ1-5	TGCAGTGCTTGGACAGGGGGCGGGGGGCCCCAGCATTTT	CSAWTGGGGPQHF
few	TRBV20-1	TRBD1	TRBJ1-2	TGCAGTGCTAGAACCCCCGGACAGGGAGCAGGCTACACCTTC	CSARTPGQGAGYTF
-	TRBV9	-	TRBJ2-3	TGTGCCAGCAGCTCCCCGGAGGCAGATACGCAGTATTTT	CASSSPEADTQYF
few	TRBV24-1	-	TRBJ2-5	TGTGCCACCAGTGATTCAGAGGTGGTAGAAGAGACCCAGTACTTC	CATSDSEVVEETQYF
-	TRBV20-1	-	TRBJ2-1	TGCAGTGCTTCCGAGACCCGGACGAATGAGCAGTTCTTC	CSASETRTNEQFF
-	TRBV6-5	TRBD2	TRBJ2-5	TGTGCCAGCAGCCTTACTAGCGGGCCTCAAGAGACCCAGTACTTC	CASSLTSGPQETQYF
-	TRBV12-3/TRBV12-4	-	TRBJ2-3	TGTGCCAGCACGCCGGGGGAGTACACAGATACGCAGTATTTT	CASTPGEYTDTQYF
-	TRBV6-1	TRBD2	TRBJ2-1	TGTGCCAGCAGGATCGGGACTACCCAAGTTAATGAGCAGTTCTTC	CASRIGTTQVNEQFF
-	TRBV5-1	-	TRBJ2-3	TGCGCCAGCAGCTTGGACGTCCATAGCACAGATACGCAGTATTTT	CASSLDVHSTDTQYF
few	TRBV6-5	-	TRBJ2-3	TGTGCCAGCAGTTACTCCAACAGGGGCACAGATACGCAGTATTTT	CASSYSNRGTDTQYF
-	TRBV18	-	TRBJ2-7	TGTGCCAGCTCACCACGGGGGGCGCGAGTTTCCTACGAGCAGTACTTC	CASSPRGARVSYEQYF
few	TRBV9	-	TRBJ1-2	TGTGCCAGCAGTTCTCGCTGGGGCTACACCTTC	CASSSRWGYTF
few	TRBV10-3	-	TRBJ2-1	TGTGCCACCCTGCCACTCCCGGGGGCCTGGAATGAGCAGTTCTTC	CATLPLPGAWNEQFF
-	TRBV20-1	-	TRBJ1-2	TGCGGCGGACAGATGTACTATGGCTACACCTTC	CGGQMYYGYTF
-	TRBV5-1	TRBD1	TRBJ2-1	TGCGCCAGCAGCTTGGGTCCCACAGGGGGTGAGCAGTTCTTC	CASSLGPTGGEQFF
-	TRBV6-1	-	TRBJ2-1	TGTGCCAGCAGTGTGACTGGGGCGGGTGAGCAGTTCTTC	CASSVTGAGEQFF
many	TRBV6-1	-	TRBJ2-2	TGTGCCAGCAGCCGCACCGACAGGAGCACCGGGGAGCTGTTTTTT	CASSRTDRSTGELFF
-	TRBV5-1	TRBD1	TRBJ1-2	TGCGCCAGCAGCTGGACAGGAGGTGTCGACTATGGCTACACCTTC	CASSWTGGVDYGYTF
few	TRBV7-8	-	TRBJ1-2	TGTGCCAGCAGTGAGCAGGGGAACGGGGGCCTATATGGCTACACCTTC	CASSEQGNGGLYGYTF
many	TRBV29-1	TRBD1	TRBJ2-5	TGCAGCGTTGGACAGGGGCAAGAGACCCAGTACTTC	CSVGQGQETQYF
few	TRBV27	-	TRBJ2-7	TGTGCCAGCAGTTTTGGAGACTCTTCCTACGAGCAGTACTTC	CASSFGDSSYEQYF
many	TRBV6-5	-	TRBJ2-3	TGTGCCAGCAGTACTAGGTCAGATACGCAGTATTTT	CASSTRSDTQYF
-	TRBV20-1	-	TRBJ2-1	TGCAGTGCTAGTCAAGGGAGCCTGGTCGATGAGCAGTTCTTC	CSASQGSLVDEQFF
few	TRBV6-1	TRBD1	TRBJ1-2	TGTGCCAGCAGCGACAGGGGCAGGGGTAGCTATGGCTACACCTTC	CASSDRGRGSYGYTF
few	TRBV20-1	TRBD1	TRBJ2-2	TGCAGTGCTAGAGATCGGCGGCAGGGGGTCGTCACCGGGGAGCTGTTTTTT	CSARDRRQGVVTGELFF
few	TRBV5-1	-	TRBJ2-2	TGCGCCAGCAGCTTGTTTGGGGGCTCGACCGGGGAGCTGTTTTTT	CASSLFGGSTGELFF
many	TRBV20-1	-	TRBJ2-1	TGCAGTGCTAAAAGACTCCTCGGGTACAATGAGCAGTTCTTC	CSAKRLLGYNEQFF
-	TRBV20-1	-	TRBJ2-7	TGCAGTGCTACGGACAGCCCCTCCTACGAGCAGTACTTC	CSATDSPSYEQYF
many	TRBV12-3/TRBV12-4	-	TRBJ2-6	TGTGCCAGCAGCCCGGACGGGTCTGGGGCCAACGTCCTGACTTTC	CASSPDGSGANVLTF